These 14 T cell receptor beta chains share one sample of origin, sequenced in a study of low-dose radiotherapy and immunotherapy resistance in tumors. Primers targeting TRAV and TRBV primed first-strand cDNA, covering alpha and beta chains. The authors ran around 19 PCR cycles to amplify TCRs with a constant-region primer and V-primer adapter. TCRdb re-called the reads with MiXCR, one entry per CDR3 protein. This table holds around 33,000 distinct CDR3 sequences, approximately 49% found once. Time point here: after trial treatment. Treatment of the sample: LDRT plus nivolumab, ipilimumab, low-dose cyclophosphamide and aspirin (RACIN trial). The sample in question was PBMCs, obtained after low-dose radiotherapy plus immunotherapy. Every receptor here comes from a male donor with gallbladder cancer.

J is TRBJ1-1 and V is TRBV7-9; 7 bases align to TRBD1. The germline V gene encodes CDR1 SEHNR and CDR2 FQNEAQ (reference sequence). CDR3 length: 13 amino acids. With 5 bases clipped from V and 3 bases from J, the junction kept 3 bases outside the gene matches. The CDR3 is CASSDDRDTEAFF. In nucleotides, the CDR3 is TGTGCCAGCAGCGATGACAGGGACACTGAAGCTTTCTTT.

The genes are TRBV7-2 and TRBJ2-3; no firm D call. CDR3 length equals 12 residues. Trimming removed 5 bases at V and 4 bases at J, with 7 bases between. The germline V gene encodes CDR1 SGHTA and CDR2 FQGNSA. The CDR3 loop is CASSPQADTQYF. CDR3 nucleotide sequence: TGTGCCAGCAGCCCCCAGGCAGATACGCAGTATTTT.

The rearrangement links TRBV10-3 to TRBJ2-1; possible D gene TRBD1, 6 bases. Trimming removed 10 bases from V and 4 bases from J, with 11 bases in between. Germline V lookup: CDR1 ENHRY, CDR2 SYGVKD. The CDR3 consists of 12 residues. The CDR3 protein is CATGQTYNEQFF. CDR3 in DNA: TGTGCCACCGGACAGACTTACAATGAGCAGTTCTTC.

This clonotype appeared a few times. The chain couples TRBV3-1 to TRBJ2-7; a possible D gene is TRBD2 (7 bases). The CDR3 totals 17 residues. Germline V gene lookup returns CDR1 LGHDT and CDR2 YNNKEL (reference sequence). The V end lost 0 bases, the J end lost 3 bases, and 18 bases lay between the germline ends. CDR3 in amino acids: CASSQDSGGGRLYEQYF. The CDR3 DNA follows: TGTGCCAGCAGCCAAGATTCTGGGGGGGGCCGTCTCTACGAGCAGTACTTC.

This clonotype appeared a single time. A far more abundant clone sits one base away, making this likely a read error. The chain employs TRBV11-3 and TRBJ2-5; TRBD2 matches 9 bases. The CDR3 consists of 14 residues. After removal of 8 bases from V and 11 bases from J, the junction contained 15 bases not matched to a gene. Germline V gene data show CDR1 as SGHNT and CDR2 as YENEEA. For the CDR3, the DNA is TGTGCCAGCTCCCTAGCGGGGCTTAACAATGAGCAGTACTTC. This gives the protein CASSLAGLNNEQYF.

The genes are TRBV3-1 and TRBJ2-1; no clear D. V lost 3 bases, J lost 9 bases, and 9 bases lay in between. The CDR3 totals 12 residues. CDR1 is LGHDT and CDR2 is YNNKEL in the germline V gene (reference sequence). CDR3 sequence (DNA): TGTGCCAGCAGCCACTTGACAAGTGAGCAGTTCTTC. Protein sequence: CASSHLTSEQFF.

Comments on this clonotype: This likely reflects a read error, since a far larger clone is one base away. The chain is built from TRBV6-2 or TRBV6-3 and TRBJ2-5; D not certain. Germline V gene data show CDR1 as MNHEY and CDR2 as SVGEGT. CDR3 length: 14 residues. V lost 6 bases and J 11 bases, leaving 22 bases between the germline ends. The CDR3 protein is CASRNSPSYNEQYF. CDR3 nucleotide sequence: TGTGCCAGCAGGAATTCGCCTTCCTACAATGAGCAGTACTTC.

The chain has TRBV5-1 and TRBJ1-5; perhaps TRBD1 as D (6 bases). Germline-derived CDR1 and CDR2 are SGHRS and YFSETQ. The V end lost 5 bases, the J end lost 3 bases, and 15 bases lay between the germline ends. The length of the CDR3 is 15 residues. CDR3 amino acids: CASSKQGMDNQPQHF. As DNA, the CDR3 is TGCGCCAGCAGTAAACAGGGTATGGACAATCAGCCCCAGCATTTT.

A note on this clonotype: This is likely a read error, given that the CDR3 carries no conserved phenylalanine or tryptophan at its end. The chain employs TRBV5-1 and TRBJ1-6; no firm D call. Looked up from germline, CDR1 is SGHRS and CDR2 is YFSETQ. CDR3 length: 15 residues. The CDR3 nucleotides are TGTGCCAGCAGCTTGCGAGAGGGAAATAATTCGCCCCTCCACCTT. Protein: CASSLREGNNSPLHL.

This chain joins TRBV29-1 and TRBJ1-3, with TRBD1 as a possible D gene (5 bases). Germline CDR1 and CDR2: SQVTM and ANQGSEA. The CDR3 consists of 14 residues. Trimming pared 2 bases from V and 0 bases from J, leaving 8 bases between. This CDR3 reads CSVELGGSGNTIYF. CDR3 bases: TGCAGCGTTGAATTGGGGGGCTCTGGAAACACCATATATTTT. The entire variable domain, with the rest obtained from reference TRBV29-1 and TRBJ1-3, is as follows: SAVISQKPSRDICQRGTSLTIQCQVDSQVTMMFWYRQQPGQSLTLIATANQGSEATYESGFVIDKFPISRPNLTFSTLTVSNMSPEDSSIYLCSVELGGSGNTIYFGEGSWLTVV.

There are a few counts of this clonotype. V gene TRBV7-2 combines with J gene TRBJ2-3; no firm D call. The V gene's germline CDR1 is SGHTA and CDR2 FQGNSA. The CDR3 is 11 residues long. The ends were cut back, 4 bases at V and 6 bases at J, with 5 bases in the middle. CDR3 residues: CASSWKDTQYF. The CDR3 nucleotides read TGTGCCAGCAGCTGGAAGGATACGCAGTATTTT.

The V and J genes are TRBV5-1 and TRBJ2-7; TRBD2 agrees at 7 bases. Trimming cost V 8 bases and J 7 bases; bases outside gene matches: 15. Germline V CDR1 and CDR2: SGHRS, YFSETQ. CDR3 length equals 14 residues. CDR3: CASSGAAGAGEQYF. In DNA form, the CDR3 reads TGCGCCAGTTCCGGTGCGGCGGGAGCTGGGGAGCAGTACTTC.

The rearrangement links TRBV28 to TRBJ2-3; 7 positions match TRBD1. Germline V gene lookup returns CDR1 MDHEN and CDR2 SYDVKM. The CDR3 totals 15 residues. With 6 bases clipped from V and 2 bases from J, the junction kept 8 bases outside the gene matches. For the CDR3, the DNA is TGTGCCAGCAGAGGATCACAGGGGCCCACAGATACGCAGTATTTT. Translation gives CASRGSQGPTDTQYF. The full variable domain, with the rest looked up from reference TRBV28 and TRBJ2-3, is DVKVTQSSRYLVKRTGEKVFLECVQDMDHENMFWYRQDPGLGLRLIYFSYDVKMKEKGDIPEGYSVSREKKERFSLILESASTNQTSMYLCASRGSQGPTDTQYFGPGTRLTVL.

This clonotype was seen just once. A far larger clone differs by one base, so this is likely a read error. The chain combines TRBV7-2 with TRBJ2-1; 9 bases match TRBD2. With the DNA end fitting TRBJ2-7 better, the J assignment may be wrong. Germline V gene data show CDR1 as SGHTA and CDR2 as FQGNSA. This CDR3 region has 14 residues. The CDR3 DNA follows: TGTGCCAACACACACCCGGCGGGAGGGTACGAGCAGTACTTC. It encodes CANTHPAGGYEQYF.